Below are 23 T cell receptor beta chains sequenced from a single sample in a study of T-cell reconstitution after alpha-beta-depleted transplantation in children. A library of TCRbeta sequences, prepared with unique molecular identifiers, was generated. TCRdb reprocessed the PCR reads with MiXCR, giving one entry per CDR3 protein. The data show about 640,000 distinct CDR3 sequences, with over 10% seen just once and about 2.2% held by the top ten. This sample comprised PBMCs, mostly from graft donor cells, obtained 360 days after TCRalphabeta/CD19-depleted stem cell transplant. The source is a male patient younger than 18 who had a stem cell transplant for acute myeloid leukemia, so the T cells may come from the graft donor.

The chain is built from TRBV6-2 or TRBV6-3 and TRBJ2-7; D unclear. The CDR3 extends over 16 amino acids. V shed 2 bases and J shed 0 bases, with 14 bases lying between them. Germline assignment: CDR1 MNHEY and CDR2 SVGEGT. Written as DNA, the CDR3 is TGTGCCAGCAGTTACCCAGAGAGCAGGAGCTCCTACGAGCAGTACTTC. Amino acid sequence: CASSYPESRSSYEQYF.

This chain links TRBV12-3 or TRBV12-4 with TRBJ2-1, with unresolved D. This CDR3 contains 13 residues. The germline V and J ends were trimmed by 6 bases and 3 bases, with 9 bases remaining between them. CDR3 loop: CASSPNLYNEQFF. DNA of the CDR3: TGTGCCAGCAGCCCTAATCTCTACAATGAGCAGTTCTTC.

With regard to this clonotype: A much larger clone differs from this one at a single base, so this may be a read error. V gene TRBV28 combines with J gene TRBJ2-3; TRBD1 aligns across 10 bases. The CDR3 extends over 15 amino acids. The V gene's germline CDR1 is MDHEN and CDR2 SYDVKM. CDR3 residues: CASSHGTGVVDTEYF. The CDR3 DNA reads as TGTGCCAGCAGTCACGGGACAGGGGTTGTAGATACGGAGTATTTT.

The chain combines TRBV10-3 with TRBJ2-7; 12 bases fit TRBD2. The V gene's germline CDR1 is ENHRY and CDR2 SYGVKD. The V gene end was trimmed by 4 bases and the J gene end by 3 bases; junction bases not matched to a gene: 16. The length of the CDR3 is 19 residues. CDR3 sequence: CAISVSWETSGSKGYEQYF. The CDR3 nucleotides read TGTGCCATCAGTGTGTCATGGGAGACTAGCGGGAGTAAAGGCTACGAGCAGTACTTC.

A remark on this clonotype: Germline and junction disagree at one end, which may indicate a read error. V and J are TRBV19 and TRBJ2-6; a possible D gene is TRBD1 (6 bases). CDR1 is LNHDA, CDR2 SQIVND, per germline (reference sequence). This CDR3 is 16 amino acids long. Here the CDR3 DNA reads TGTGCCAGTAGTGTCAGGGGTGGCGCTGGGGCCGACGTCCTGACTTTC. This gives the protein CASSVRGGAGADVLTF.

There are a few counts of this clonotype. The CDR3 region has the DNA TGTGCCAGCAGTTACCCGAGACTAGCGGGGCTCCAAGAGACCCAGTACTTC. Protein product: CASSYPRLAGLQETQYF. The chain joins TRBV6-5 to TRBJ2-5, with TRBD2 matching 11 bases. Trimming removed 2 bases from V and 1 base from J; junction bases left unmatched: 6. The length of the CDR3 is 17 residues. Germline CDR1 is MNHEY and CDR2 is SVGAGI.

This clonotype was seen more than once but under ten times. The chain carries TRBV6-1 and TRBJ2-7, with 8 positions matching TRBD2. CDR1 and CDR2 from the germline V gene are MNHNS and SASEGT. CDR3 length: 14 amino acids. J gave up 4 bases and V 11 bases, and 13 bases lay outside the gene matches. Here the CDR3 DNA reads TGTGCCTCCATGGGGGCGGGAGGATTATACGAGCAGTACTTC. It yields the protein CASMGAGGLYEQYF.

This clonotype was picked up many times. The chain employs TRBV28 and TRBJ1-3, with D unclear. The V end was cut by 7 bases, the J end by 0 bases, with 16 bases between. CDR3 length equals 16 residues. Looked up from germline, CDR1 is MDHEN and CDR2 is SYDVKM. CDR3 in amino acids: CASNPPGRYSGNTIYF. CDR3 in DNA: TGTGCCAGCAACCCCCCCGGCCGGTACTCTGGAAACACCATATATTTT.

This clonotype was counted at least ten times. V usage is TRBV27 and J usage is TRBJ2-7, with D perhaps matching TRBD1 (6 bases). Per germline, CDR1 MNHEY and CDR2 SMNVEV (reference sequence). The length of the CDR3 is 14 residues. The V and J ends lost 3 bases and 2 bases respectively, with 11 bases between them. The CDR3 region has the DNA TGTGCCAGCAGTTTGGGGGCCGACCCCTACGAGCAGTACTTC. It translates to CASSLGADPYEQYF.

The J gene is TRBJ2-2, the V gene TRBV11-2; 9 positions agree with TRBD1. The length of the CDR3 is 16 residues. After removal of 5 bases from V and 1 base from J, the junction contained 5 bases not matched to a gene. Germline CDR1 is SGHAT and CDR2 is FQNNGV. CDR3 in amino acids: CASSRRQGGNTGELFF. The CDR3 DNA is TGTGCCAGCAGCCGCCGACAGGGGGGGAACACCGGGGAGCTGTTTTTT.

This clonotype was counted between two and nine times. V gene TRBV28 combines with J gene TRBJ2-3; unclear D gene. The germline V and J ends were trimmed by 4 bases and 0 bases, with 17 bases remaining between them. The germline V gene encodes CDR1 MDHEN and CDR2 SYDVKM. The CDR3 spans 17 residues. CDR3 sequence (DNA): TGTGCCAGCAGTTCTTACCCCCAGCCTGGTAGCACAGATACGCAGTATTTT. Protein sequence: CASSSYPQPGSTDTQYF.

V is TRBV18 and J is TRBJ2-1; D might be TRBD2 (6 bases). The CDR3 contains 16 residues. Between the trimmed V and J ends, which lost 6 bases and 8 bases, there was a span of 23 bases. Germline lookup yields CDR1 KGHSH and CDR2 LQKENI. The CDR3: CASSDHRLEFVHEQFF. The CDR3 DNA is TGTGCCAGCTCTGACCACAGACTAGAATTTGTCCATGAGCAGTTCTTC.

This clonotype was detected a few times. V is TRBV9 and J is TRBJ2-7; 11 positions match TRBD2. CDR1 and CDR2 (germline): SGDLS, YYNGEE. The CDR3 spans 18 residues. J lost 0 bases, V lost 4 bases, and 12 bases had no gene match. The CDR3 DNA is TGTGCCAGCAGCCCAAAGGGGATAGCGGGAGGGTTCTCCTACGAGCAGTACTTC. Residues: CASSPKGIAGGFSYEQYF.

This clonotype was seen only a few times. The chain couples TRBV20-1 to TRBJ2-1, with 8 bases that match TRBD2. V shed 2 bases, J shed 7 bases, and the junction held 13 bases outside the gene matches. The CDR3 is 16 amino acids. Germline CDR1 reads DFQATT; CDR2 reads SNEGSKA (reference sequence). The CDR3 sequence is CSARQRGSGRKNEQFF. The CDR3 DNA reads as TGCAGTGCTAGACAACGGGGGAGCGGGAGAAAGAATGAGCAGTTCTTC.

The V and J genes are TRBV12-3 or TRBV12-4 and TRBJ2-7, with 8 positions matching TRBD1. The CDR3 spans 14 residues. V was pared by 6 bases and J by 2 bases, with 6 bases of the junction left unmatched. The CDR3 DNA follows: TGTGCCAGCAGGCCCGGGACAGGCCCCTACGAGCAGTACTTC. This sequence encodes CASRPGTGPYEQYF.

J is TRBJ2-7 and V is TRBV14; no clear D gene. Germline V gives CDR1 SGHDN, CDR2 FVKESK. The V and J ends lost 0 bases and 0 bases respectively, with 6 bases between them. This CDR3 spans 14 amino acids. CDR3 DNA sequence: TGTGCCAGCAGCCAAGAAACAGTCTCCTACGAGCAGTACTTC. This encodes CASSQETVSYEQYF.

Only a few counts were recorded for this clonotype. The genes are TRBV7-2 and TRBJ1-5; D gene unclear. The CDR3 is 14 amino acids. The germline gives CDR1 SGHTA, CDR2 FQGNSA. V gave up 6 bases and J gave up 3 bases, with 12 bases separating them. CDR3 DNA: TGTGCCAGCAGTCTACATAGGAACAATCAGCCCCAGCATTTT. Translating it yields CASSLHRNNQPQHF.

CDR3 in amino acids: CASSFYGPGLGEETQYF. CDR3 in DNA: TGTGCCAGCAGTTTCTACGGGCCGGGACTAGGGGAAGAGACCCAGTACTTC. The chain employs TRBV28 and TRBJ2-5; TRBD2 aligns across 8 bases. The germline gives CDR1 MDHEN, CDR2 SYDVKM. The ends lost 3 bases at V and 3 bases at J; junction bases unmatched: 12. This CDR3 region has 17 residues.

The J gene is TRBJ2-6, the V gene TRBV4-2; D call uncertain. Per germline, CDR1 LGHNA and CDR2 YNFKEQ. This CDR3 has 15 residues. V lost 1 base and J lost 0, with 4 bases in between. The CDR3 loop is CASSQGNSGANVLTF. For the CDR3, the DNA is TGTGCCAGCAGCCAAGGCAACTCTGGGGCCAACGTCCTGACTTTC.

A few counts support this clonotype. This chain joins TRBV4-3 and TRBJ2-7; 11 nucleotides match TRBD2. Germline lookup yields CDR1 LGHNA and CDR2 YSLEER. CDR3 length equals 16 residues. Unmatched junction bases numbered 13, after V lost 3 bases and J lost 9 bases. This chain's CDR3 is CASSHGPSGRFSGQYF. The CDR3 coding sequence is TGCGCCAGCAGCCACGGACCTAGCGGGAGGTTCTCTGGGCAGTACTTC.

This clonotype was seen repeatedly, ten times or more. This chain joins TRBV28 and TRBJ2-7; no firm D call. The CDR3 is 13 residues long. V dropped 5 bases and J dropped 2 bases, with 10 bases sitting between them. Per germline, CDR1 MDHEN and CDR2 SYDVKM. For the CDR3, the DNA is TGTGCCAGCAGTCCCCATGGAGCCTACGAGCAGTACTTC. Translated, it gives CASSPHGAYEQYF. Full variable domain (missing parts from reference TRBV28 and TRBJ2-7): DVKVTQSSRYLVKRTGEKVFLECVQDMDHENMFWYRQDPGLGLRLIYFSYDVKMKEKGDIPEGYSVSREKKERFSLILESASTNQTSMYLCASSPHGAYEQYFGPGTRLTVT.

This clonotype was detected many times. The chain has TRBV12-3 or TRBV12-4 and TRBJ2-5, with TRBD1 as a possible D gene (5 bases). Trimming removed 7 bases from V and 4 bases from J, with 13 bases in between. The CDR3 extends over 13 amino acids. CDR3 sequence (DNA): TGTGCCAGCACAGGGCGAGCAGGAGAGACCCAGTACTTC. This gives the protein CASTGRAGETQYF.

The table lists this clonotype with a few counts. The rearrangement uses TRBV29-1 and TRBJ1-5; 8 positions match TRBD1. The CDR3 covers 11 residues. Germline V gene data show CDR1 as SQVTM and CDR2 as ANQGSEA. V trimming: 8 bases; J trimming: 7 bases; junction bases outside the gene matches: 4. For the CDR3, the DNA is TGCAGCAGGACAGGGTTACAGCCCCAGCATTTT. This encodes CSRTGLQPQHF.